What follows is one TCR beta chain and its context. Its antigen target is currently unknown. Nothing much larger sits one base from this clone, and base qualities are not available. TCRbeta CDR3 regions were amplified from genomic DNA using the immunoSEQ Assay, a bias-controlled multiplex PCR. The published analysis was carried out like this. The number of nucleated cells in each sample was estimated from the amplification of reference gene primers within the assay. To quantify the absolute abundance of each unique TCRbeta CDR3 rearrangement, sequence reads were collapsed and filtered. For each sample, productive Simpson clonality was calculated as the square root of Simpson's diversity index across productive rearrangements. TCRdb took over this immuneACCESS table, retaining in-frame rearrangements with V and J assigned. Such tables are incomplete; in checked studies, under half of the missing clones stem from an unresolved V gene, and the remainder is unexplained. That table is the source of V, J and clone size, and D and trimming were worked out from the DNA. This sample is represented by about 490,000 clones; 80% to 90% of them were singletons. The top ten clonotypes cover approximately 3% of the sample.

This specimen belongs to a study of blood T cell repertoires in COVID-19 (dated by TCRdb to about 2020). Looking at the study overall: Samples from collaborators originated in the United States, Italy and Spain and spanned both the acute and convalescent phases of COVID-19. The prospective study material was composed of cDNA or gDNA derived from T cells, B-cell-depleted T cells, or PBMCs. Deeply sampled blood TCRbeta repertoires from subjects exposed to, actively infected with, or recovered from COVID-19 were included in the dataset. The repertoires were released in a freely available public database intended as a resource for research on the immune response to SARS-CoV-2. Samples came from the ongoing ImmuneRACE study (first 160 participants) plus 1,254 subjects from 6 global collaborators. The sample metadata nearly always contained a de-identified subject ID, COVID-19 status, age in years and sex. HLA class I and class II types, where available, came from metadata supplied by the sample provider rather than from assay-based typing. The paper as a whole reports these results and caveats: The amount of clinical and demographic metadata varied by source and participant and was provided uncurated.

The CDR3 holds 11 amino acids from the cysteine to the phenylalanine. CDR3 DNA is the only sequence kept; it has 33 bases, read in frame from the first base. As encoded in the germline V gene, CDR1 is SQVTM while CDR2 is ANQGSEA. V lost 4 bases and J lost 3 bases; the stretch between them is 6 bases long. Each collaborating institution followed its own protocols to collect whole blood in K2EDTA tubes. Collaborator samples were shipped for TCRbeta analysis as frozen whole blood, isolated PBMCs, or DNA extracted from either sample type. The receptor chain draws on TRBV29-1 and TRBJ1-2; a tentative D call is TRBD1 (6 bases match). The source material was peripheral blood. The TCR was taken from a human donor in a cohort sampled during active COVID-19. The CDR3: CSVGQDYGYTF. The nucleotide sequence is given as TGCAGCGTTGGACAGGACTATGGCTACACCTTC.